These 27 T cell receptor beta chains were all obtained from the same sample, sequenced in a study of blood T cell repertoires in COVID-19. The method was immunoSEQ multiplex PCR; TCRdb's version includes in-frame clones alone and lacks a portion of them. Seen here are around 250,000 clones, around nine tenths observed once, and the top ten hold around 3.1%. Sequencing used PBMCs or T cells enriched from blood (not recorded which). All receptors derive from a woman aged 40 to 50 who had been exposed to COVID-19.

On this clone: Other DNA variants within this sample encode the same CDR3. This CDR3 reads CASSRDRGEKLFF. The CDR3 nucleotides are TGTGCCAGCAGCCGGGACAGGGGTGAAAAACTGTTTTTT. V is TRBV7-2 and J is TRBJ1-4; 10 bases match TRBD1. Germline V CDR1 and CDR2: SGHTA, FQGNSA. J was trimmed by 7 bases and V by 5 bases; bases with no gene match: 1. This CDR3 spans 13 amino acids.

This chain connects TRBV27 to TRBJ1-1, with 7 bases lining up with TRBD1. Trimming took 5 bases from V and 5 from J; bases not matched to a gene: 11. The germline V gene encodes CDR1 MNHEY and CDR2 SMNVEV (reference sequence). This CDR3 has 15 residues. The CDR3 sequence: CASSPFPTGTTEAFF. CDR3 sequence (DNA): TGTGCCAGCAGTCCCTTCCCGACAGGGACGACTGAAGCTTTCTTT.

J is TRBJ1-5 and V is TRBV7-8, with D uncertain. With 0 bases removed from V and 0 bases from J, the gap between germline ends came to 9 bases. Germline V gives CDR1 SGHVS, CDR2 FQNEAQ. The CDR3 consists of 16 residues. The CDR3 is CASSLASSYSNQPQHF. CDR3 nucleotide sequence: TGTGCCAGCAGCTTAGCTTCTAGTTATAGCAATCAGCCCCAGCATTTT.

The genes are TRBV9 and TRBJ1-2; the D is unclear. Germline CDR1 and CDR2: SGDLS and YYNGEE. There are 11 residues in the CDR3. V lost 0 bases to trimming and J lost 9 bases, with 6 bases between them. CDR3 region: CASSVDGRYTF. For the CDR3, the DNA is TGTGCCAGCAGCGTAGATGGGCGCTACACCTTC.

The chain couples TRBV30 to TRBJ2-2; unclear D gene. Germline V gene lookup returns CDR1 GTSNPN and CDR2 SVGIG (reference sequence). Trimming cost V 0 bases and J 8 bases, with 7 bases left between them. CDR3 size: 12 residues. The CDR3 DNA reads as TGTGCCTGGAGTGTACCAGTTGGGGAGCTGTTTTTT. Translating gives CAWSVPVGELFF.

The chain employs TRBV4-2 and TRBJ2-5, with TRBD2 identical over 9 bases. The CDR3 is 15 amino acids. Trimming cost V 4 bases and J 2 bases; bases outside gene matches: 5. Germline CDR1 is LGHNA and CDR2 is YNFKEQ. The CDR3, as DNA: TGTGCCAGCAGCCGAAGACTAGCGGAGCAAGAGACCCAGTACTTC. It specifies CASSRRLAEQETQYF.

The gene calls are TRBV19 and TRBJ1-1; 7 nucleotides agree with TRBD1. Germline V lookup: CDR1 LNHDA, CDR2 SQIVND (reference sequence). After removal of 5 bases from V and 1 base from J, the junction contained 10 bases not matched to a gene. The CDR3 has 16 amino acids. CDR3 sequence (DNA): TGTGCCAGTAGTTCACCGACAGGGTACACGAACACTGAAGCTTTCTTT. Amino acid sequence: CASSSPTGYTNTEAFF.

The chain couples TRBV6-2 or TRBV6-3 to TRBJ2-7, with TRBD2 matching over 11 bases. Germline assignment: CDR1 MNHEY and CDR2 SVGEGT. The CDR3 contains 17 residues. The trim removed 0 bases at V and 5 bases at J, leaving 9 bases unmatched. CDR3 nucleotide sequence: TGTGCCAGCAGTTACTCGACTAGCGGGGCCTCTTGGAACGAGCAGTACGTC. Translated: CASSYSTSGASWNEQYV.

This chain connects TRBV25-1 to TRBJ1-1; unclear D gene. Germline CDR1 is MGHDK and CDR2 is SYGVNS. This CDR3 spans 13 amino acids. V lost 2 bases to trimming and J lost 3 bases, with 7 bases between them. The CDR3 protein is CASSEMLDTEAFF. The CDR3 DNA is TGTGCCAGCAGTGAAATGTTAGACACTGAAGCTTTCTTT.

V gene TRBV3-1 (or the pseudogene TRBV3-2) combines with J gene TRBJ2-7; 7 positions match TRBD1. Germline lookup yields CDR1 LGHDT and CDR2 YNNKEL (reference sequence). This CDR3 is 14 amino acids long. Germline trimming cut 0 bases from V and 5 bases from J; bases unmatched to any gene: 4. CDR3 loop: CASSQEGTEHEQYF. The CDR3 nucleotides are TGTGCCAGCAGCCAAGAAGGGACAGAGCACGAGCAGTACTTC.

The rearrangement joins TRBV6-5 to TRBJ1-6; 8 positions agree with TRBD1. In germline, CDR1 is MNHEY, CDR2 SVGAGI. V shed 2 bases and J 9 bases; nucleotides not matched to a gene: 6. This CDR3 comprises 15 residues. CDR3 coding DNA: TGTGCCAGCAGTTACGCCGACAGGGGTAGTTCACCCCTCCACTTT. Translating it yields CASSYADRGSSPLHF.

The V gene is TRBV28, the J gene TRBJ1-5; D is unclear. Trimming removed 2 bases from V and 0 bases from J, with 8 bases in between. The germline gives CDR1 MDHEN, CDR2 SYDVKM. The length of the CDR3 is 15 residues. CDR3 protein: CASSLTSYSNQPQHF. In DNA form, the CDR3 reads TGTGCCAGCAGTTTAACAAGTTATAGCAATCAGCCCCAGCATTTT.

The rearrangement links TRBV28 to TRBJ2-7; D possibly corresponds to TRBD1 (6 bases). The CDR3 runs to 14 residues. Trimming shortened V by 5 bases and J by 4 bases, and 15 bases separated the two germline ends. Germline V lookup: CDR1 MDHEN, CDR2 SYDVKM. This chain's CDR3 is CASSPGQYSYEQYF. The CDR3 nucleotides read TGTGCCAGCAGTCCAGGACAGTATTCTTACGAGCAGTACTTC.

The chain joins TRBV27 to TRBJ2-3, with a weak D call TRBD2 (5 bases). The V end lost 5 bases, the J end lost 4 bases, and 13 bases lay between the germline ends. Germline assignment: CDR1 MNHEY and CDR2 SMNVEV (reference sequence). This CDR3 is 14 amino acids long. The CDR3 here is CASSPSRRADTQYF. CDR3 in DNA: TGTGCCAGCAGTCCTAGCAGGAGAGCAGATACGCAGTATTTT.

The J gene is TRBJ1-6, the V gene TRBV7-9; D might be TRBD1 (5 bases). The ends were cut back, 5 bases at V and 10 bases at J, with 18 bases in the middle. The V gene's germline CDR1 is SEHNR and CDR2 FQNEAQ (reference sequence). This CDR3 is built from 15 residues. The CDR3 nucleotides read TGTGCCAGCAGCGAACCCGGGACGGGAGGATCACCCCTCCACTTT. It yields the protein CASSEPGTGGSPLHF.

The J gene is TRBJ1-3, the V gene TRBV2, with D unresolved. V lost 2 bases, J lost 0 bases, and 8 bases lay in between. Germline values: CDR1 SNHLY, CDR2 FYNNEI. The CDR3 is made up of 15 amino acids. The CDR3 DNA follows: TGTGCCAGCAGTGAATGGCAGAACTCTGGAAACACCATATATTTT. It translates to CASSEWQNSGNTIYF.

The CDR3 DNA is TGTGCCAGCAGCAGACAGGGAGATCAGCCCCAGCATTTT. Its protein is CASSRQGDQPQHF. The chain recombines TRBV7-6 with TRBJ1-5, with 7 bases that match TRBD1. This CDR3 region has 13 residues. V shed 5 bases and J 5 bases; nucleotides not matched to a gene: 3. Germline V CDR1 and CDR2: SGHVS, FNYEAQ.

Only one count was recorded for this clone. This sequence joins TRBV3-1 (or the pseudogene TRBV3-2) and TRBJ2-2, with 7 bases identical to TRBD2. Trimming cost V 3 bases and J 2 bases; bases outside gene matches: 21. Germline-derived CDR1 and CDR2 are LGHDT and YNNKEL (reference sequence). The CDR3 spans 21 residues. The CDR3 loop is CASSHEYLKSFSAGNTGELFF. The CDR3 DNA reads as TGTGCCAGCAGCCACGAATATCTGAAATCCTTTTCAGCGGGAAACACCGGGGAGCTGTTTTTT.

The chain has TRBV11-2 and TRBJ2-1; 8 positions agree with TRBD2. Germline V gene lookup returns CDR1 SGHAT and CDR2 FQNNGV. CDR3 size: 18 residues. V shed 7 bases and J 8 bases; nucleotides not matched to a gene: 22. CDR3 protein: CASKRRPNSGGLGYEQFF. For the CDR3, the DNA is TGTGCCAGCAAACGGCGGCCGAACAGCGGGGGCCTGGGATATGAGCAGTTCTTC.

The V gene is TRBV23-1, the J gene TRBJ2-2; possibly TRBD1 for D (5 bases). TRBV23-1 is an ORF; its function is uncertain. This CDR3 spans 15 amino acids. V shed 8 bases and J shed 1 base, with 14 bases lying between them. This chain's CDR3 is CASVPRVVNTGELFF. The CDR3 DNA sequence: TGCGCCAGCGTACCCAGGGTGGTGAACACCGGGGAGCTGTTTTTT.

This sequence joins TRBV18 and TRBJ2-1, with 12 bases lining up with TRBD2. CDR1 is KGHSH, CDR2 LQKENI, per germline. This CDR3 has 16 amino acids. V lost 3 bases to trimming and J lost 8 bases; unmatched junction nucleotides: 8. CDR3 protein: CASSPPQTSGSYEQFF. The CDR3 DNA reads TGTGCCAGCTCACCTCCGCAGACTAGCGGGAGCTATGAGCAGTTCTTC. Together with reference TRBV18 and TRBJ2-1, the CDR3 gives the full variable domain: NAGVMQNPRHLVRRRGQEARLRCSPMKGHSHVYWYRQLPEEGLKFMVYLQKENIIDESGMPKERFSAEFPKEGPSILRIQQVVRGDSAAYFCASSPPQTSGSYEQFFGPGTRLTVL.

The V gene is TRBV18, the J gene TRBJ2-5; D not certain. Trimming cost V 7 bases and J 2 bases, with 11 bases left between them. The CDR3 has 13 residues. Germline values: CDR1 KGHSH, CDR2 LQKENI. As DNA, the CDR3 is TGTGCCAGCTACGGCGGAGAGCAAGAGACCCAGTACTTC. Its protein product is CASYGGEQETQYF. The full variable domain, rest sourced from reference TRBV18 and TRBJ2-5, is NAGVMQNPRHLVRRRGQEARLRCSPMKGHSHVYWYRQLPEEGLKFMVYLQKENIIDESGMPKERFSAEFPKEGPSILRIQQVVRGDSAAYFCASYGGEQETQYFGPGTRLLVL.

The genes are TRBV4-1 and TRBJ2-2; possibly TRBD1 for D (6 bases). V lost 1 base, J lost 4 bases, and 10 bases lay in between. From germline, CDR1 is MGHRA and CDR2 YSYEKL. The length of the CDR3 is 15 residues. CDR3 nucleotides: TGCGCCAGCAGCCAAGCCCGGACAGCCACCGGGGAGCTGTTTTTT. Residues: CASSQARTATGELFF.

V gene TRBV24-1 combines with J gene TRBJ2-7; TRBD1 agrees at 8 bases. CDR3 size: 16 residues. V lost 3 bases, J lost 3 bases, and 9 bases stayed unmatched. Germline V gene sequence: CDR1 KGHDR, CDR2 SFDVKD. CDR3 in DNA: TGTGCCACCAGTGATGCCCAGGGGGCCTCGATCTACGAGCAGTACTTC. This translates into CATSDAQGASIYEQYF.

CDR3 coding DNA: TGCGCCAGCAGCGAGTCCGGGGGGGCATATAATGAGCAGTTCTTC. It translates to CASSESGGAYNEQFF. The J gene is TRBJ2-1, the V gene TRBV5-1; TRBD2 agrees at 8 bases. Unmatched junction bases numbered 10, after V lost 4 bases and J lost 7 bases. The CDR3 spans 15 residues. In germline, CDR1 is SGHRS, CDR2 YFSETQ.

This chain joins TRBV7-9 and TRBJ1-2, with TRBD1 as a possible D gene (6 bases). This CDR3 spans 15 amino acids. The germline V and J ends were trimmed by 0 bases and 4 bases, with 12 bases remaining between them. Germline V gives CDR1 SEHNR, CDR2 FQNEAQ (reference sequence). CDR3 residues: CASSLAVRGTYGYTF. The CDR3 nucleotides read TGTGCCAGCAGCTTAGCGGTCAGGGGAACCTATGGCTACACCTTC.

The chain couples TRBV9 to TRBJ2-7; 9 bases fit TRBD1. Germline V lookup: CDR1 SGDLS, CDR2 YYNGEE. The trim removed 3 bases at V and 6 bases at J, leaving 10 bases unmatched. The CDR3 covers 15 residues. The CDR3 nucleotides read TGTGCCAGCAGCGAGAAACAGGGGGCGAACCCCGAGCAGTACTTC. It encodes CASSEKQGANPEQYF.